This TCR beta chain was captured by sequencing in a study of T cell responses to AZD1222 COVID-19 vaccine. Sequencing was performed with immunoSEQ multiplex PCR; in TCRdb, only in-frame clones are kept and a portion is missing. The profile shows about 110,000 clones, more than 75% of them singletons. Study-wide results and limits: Nearly half of the spike-specific TCRs reportedly recognize variant regions that carry no mutations. Vaccine-associated CD4 TCRs ranged over spike, dominating at 160-218 and 743-854. Donors were largely white British and mainly female; clonal diversity was possibly underestimated. Only a handful of AZD1222 recipients, roughly six in all, had baseline seropositivity.

Deletions cut 5 bases from V and 6 bases from J, with 14 bases between. The V gene's germline CDR1 is LNHDA and CDR2 SQIVND (reference sequence). The CDR3 is 14 amino acids. Notes on this clone: Antigen specificity is unknown.

V gene TRBV19 combines with J gene TRBJ2-1; D perhaps matches TRBD1 (6 bases). This clonotype originated in an adult in good health. Sequencing used peripheral blood, obtained on day 0 of AZD1222 vaccination. CDR3: CASSSGSGVNEQFF. CDR3 sequence (DNA): TGTGCCAGTAGTTCGGGATCAGGGGTCAATGAGCAGTTCTTC.